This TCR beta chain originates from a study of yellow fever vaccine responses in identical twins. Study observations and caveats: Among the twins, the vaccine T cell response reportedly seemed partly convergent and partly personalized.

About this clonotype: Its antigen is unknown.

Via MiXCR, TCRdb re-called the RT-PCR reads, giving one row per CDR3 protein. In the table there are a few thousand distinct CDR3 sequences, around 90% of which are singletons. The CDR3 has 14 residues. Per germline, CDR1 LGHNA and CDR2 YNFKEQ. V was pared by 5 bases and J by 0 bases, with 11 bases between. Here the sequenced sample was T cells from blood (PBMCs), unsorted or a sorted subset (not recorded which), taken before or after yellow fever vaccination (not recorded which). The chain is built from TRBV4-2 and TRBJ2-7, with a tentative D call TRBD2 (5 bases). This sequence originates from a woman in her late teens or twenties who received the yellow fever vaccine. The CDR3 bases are TGTGCCAGCAGCAGGGAGAGGAGCTCCTACGAGCAGTACTTC. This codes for CASSRERSSYEQYF.